These 19 T cell receptor beta chains came from one sample sequenced in a study of cytomegalovirus exposure and HLA in healthy donors. Vbeta (60) and Jbeta (13) primers were used in the PCR. Assay used: immunoSEQ multiplex PCR; TCRdb lists only in-frame clones, some missing. The sample contains 150,000 to 200,000 clones, 75% to 80% of which appear only once. The sample was PBMCs. The receptor set was obtained from a woman between 45 and 60 years old in good health and CMV-seropositive.

V is TRBV11-3 and J is TRBJ2-5; 8 bases are shared with TRBD2. CDR1 is SGHNT and CDR2 is YENEEA in the germline V gene. V shed 4 bases, J shed 5 bases, and the junction held 9 bases outside the gene matches. The CDR3 extends over 15 amino acids. CDR3 sequence (DNA): TGTGCCAGCAGCTCCCGAGCGGGAGAGCGGGAGACCCAGTACTTC. Amino acid sequence: CASSSRAGERETQYF.

The chain is built from TRBV19 and TRBJ2-7; 8 nucleotides line up with TRBD2. Trimming cost V 4 bases and J 3 bases; bases outside gene matches: 2. CDR1 and CDR2 (germline): LNHDA, SQIVND (reference sequence). This CDR3 spans 13 amino acids. CDR3 coding DNA: TGTGCCAGTAGTAGAGGGACTAGCTACGAGCAGTACTTC. Its protein product is CASSRGTSYEQYF.

This clone was counted between two and nine times. This sequence joins TRBV7-6 and TRBJ1-4, with D maybe TRBD1 (6 bases). Deletions cut 5 bases from V and 7 bases from J, with 17 bases between. CDR1 is SGHVS and CDR2 is FNYEAQ in the germline V gene. The CDR3 has 15 amino acids. The CDR3 DNA reads TGTGCCAGCAGCCGTCAACAGGGCAGGGGTGAAAAACTGTTTTTT. It codes for CASSRQQGRGEKLFF.

V is TRBV30 and J is TRBJ2-2; 11 bases align to TRBD2. CDR1 and CDR2 from the germline V gene are GTSNPN and SVGIG (reference sequence). The CDR3 totals 20 residues. V lost 1 base to trimming and J lost 5 bases; unmatched junction nucleotides: 18. The DNA for the CDR3 is TGTGCCTGGAGTGGGGATAGTTGGGTAGCGGGGGGGCCTGGAACCGGGGAGCTGTTTTTT. Translation gives CAWSGDSWVAGGPGTGELFF.

The gene calls are TRBV10-3 and TRBJ1-3; the D is unclear. V was trimmed by 0 bases and J by 7 bases, leaving 10 bases between them. The CDR3 covers 14 residues. The germline CDR1 and CDR2 sequences are ENHRY and SYGVKD. CDR3 in amino acids: CAISESGHGNTIYF. As DNA, the CDR3 is TGTGCCATCAGTGAGTCGGGTCACGGGAACACCATATATTTT.

The gene calls are TRBV4-3 and TRBJ1-2; a weak D match, TRBD1 (6 bases). The CDR3 runs to 16 residues. CDR1 and CDR2 (germline): LGHNA, YSLEER. The V gene lost 0 bases and the J gene lost 4 bases, with 15 bases spanning the gap. The CDR3 nucleotides are TGCGCCAGCAGCCAAGAATTACGGACAGCAATCTATGGCTACACCTTC. This codes for CASSQELRTAIYGYTF.

The chain links TRBV11-1 to TRBJ1-3; D remains unclear. The CDR3 runs to 15 residues. The V end lost 1 base, the J end lost 1 base, and 8 bases lay between the germline ends. Looked up from germline, CDR1 is SGHAT and CDR2 is FQDESV (reference sequence). CDR3 nucleotides: TGTGCCAGCAGCTTAGGTGGCGGTTCTGGAAACACCATATATTTT. It codes for CASSLGGGSGNTIYF.

The J gene is TRBJ1-5, the V gene TRBV5-6, with 11 nucleotides matching TRBD1. After removal of 2 bases from V and 4 bases from J, the junction contained 5 bases not matched to a gene. The CDR3 is made up of 16 amino acids. Germline V gene sequence: CDR1 SGHDT, CDR2 YYEEEE. The CDR3 sequence: CASSLLGTGGNQPQHF. The CDR3, as DNA: TGTGCCAGCAGCTTACTCGGGACAGGGGGTAATCAGCCCCAGCATTTT.

This clone has only a few counts. The CDR3 reads CASKLMDTEAFF. CDR3 coding DNA: TGTGCCAGTAAACTAATGGACACTGAAGCTTTCTTT. This chain links TRBV19 with TRBJ1-1; no clear D. Germline V CDR1 and CDR2: LNHDA, SQIVND (reference sequence). Trimming stripped 7 bases from V and 3 bases from J, with 9 bases between. This CDR3 is built from 12 residues.

The chain is built from TRBV5-6 and TRBJ2-4; 7 nucleotides agree with TRBD1. With V trimmed by 2 bases and J by 4 bases, 6 bases remained unmatched. The CDR3 sequence is 15 residues long. Germline V gene lookup returns CDR1 SGHDT and CDR2 YYEEEE. Here the CDR3 reads CASSFAGTAKNIQYF. CDR3 nucleotide sequence: TGTGCCAGCAGCTTTGCCGGGACAGCTAAAAACATTCAGTACTTC.

The J gene is TRBJ2-1, the V gene TRBV6-1, with D uncertain. V was pared by 6 bases and J by 5 bases, with 14 bases between. Germline assignment: CDR1 MNHNS and CDR2 SASEGT. The CDR3 has 14 residues. The CDR3 nucleotides read TGTGCCAGCAGGAATCAGGATAGGAACAATGAGCAGTTCTTC. Its protein is CASRNQDRNNEQFF.

This clone was recorded a few times. This chain uses TRBV25-1 with TRBJ2-5; TRBD2 matches 9 bases. There are 18 residues in the CDR3. Germline V lookup: CDR1 MGHDK, CDR2 SYGVNS. V gave up 4 bases and J gave up 0 bases; unmatched junction bases: 12. CDR3 sequence reads: CASSAYSGGAGYQETQYF. The CDR3 DNA sequence: TGTGCCAGCAGTGCGTATAGCGGGGGAGCCGGGTACCAAGAGACCCAGTACTTC.

The chain recombines TRBV6-5 with TRBJ2-7, with TRBD2 matching over 7 bases. The junction had 9 bases not matched to a gene; V was cut back by 9 bases and J by 4 bases. Germline V lookup: CDR1 MNHEY, CDR2 SVGAGI. The CDR3 loop spans 13 amino acids. The CDR3 DNA reads as TGTGCCAGTAGTGGCGGGAGCTTTTACGAGCAGTACTTC. This gives the protein CASSGGSFYEQYF.

The chain employs TRBV4-1 and TRBJ2-7, with 8 bases that match TRBD2. This CDR3 has 15 amino acids. The germline V gene has CDR1 MGHRA and CDR2 YSYEKL. Losses at the gene ends were 0 bases for V and 5 bases for J; bases not matched to a gene: 6. CDR3 loop: CASSQDQRGRNEQYF. CDR3 nucleotides: TGCGCCAGCAGCCAAGATCAGCGGGGGAGAAACGAGCAGTACTTC.

Comment on this clone: At one end, the junction sequence differs from germline, possibly due to a read error. The CDR3 loop is CASSLAPGREAFF. The CDR3 bases are TGTGCTAGCAGCTTAGCGCCAGGCCGAGAAGCTTTCTTT. The genes are TRBV7-7 and TRBJ1-1; D ambiguous. The CDR3 extends over 13 amino acids. Germline V gene lookup returns CDR1 SSHAT and CDR2 FNYEAQ (reference sequence).

V is TRBV15 and J is TRBJ2-3; D gene ambiguous. This CDR3 is 17 amino acids long. Trimming removed 0 bases at V and 0 bases at J, with 13 bases between. Germline CDR1 is LNHNV and CDR2 is YYDKDF (reference sequence). The CDR3 loop reads CATSRDRWAASTDTQYF. As DNA, the CDR3 is TGTGCCACCAGCAGAGATCGGTGGGCTGCTAGCACAGATACGCAGTATTTT. Complete variable domain (other parts from reference TRBV15 and TRBJ2-3): DAMVIQNPRYQVTQFGKPVTLSCSQTLNHNVMYWYQQKSSQAPKLLFHYYDKDFNNEADTPDNFQSRRPNTSFCFLDIRSPGLGDTAMYLCATSRDRWAASTDTQYFGPGTRLTVL.

This clone was seen only a few times. This chain connects TRBV6-5 to TRBJ1-5; 8 nucleotides agree with TRBD1. The CDR3 contains 15 residues. Germline trimming cut 6 bases from V and 2 bases from J; bases unmatched to any gene: 6. Germline V CDR1 and CDR2: MNHEY, SVGAGI. The CDR3 loop reads CASSPKTGGNQPQHF. CDR3 coding DNA: TGTGCCAGCAGCCCCAAGACAGGGGGCAATCAGCCCCAGCATTTT.

This clone occurred once. The chain joins TRBV7-2 to TRBJ1-4; TRBD1 aligns across 9 bases. V lost 3 bases to trimming and J lost 1 base; unmatched junction nucleotides: 9. Per the germline V gene, CDR1 is SGHTA and CDR2 is FQGNSA. The CDR3 has 18 residues. CDR3 sequence (DNA): TGTGCCAGCAGCTTGGACGGGACAGGGTGGGGAACTAATGAAAAACTGTTTTTT. The encoded protein is CASSLDGTGWGTNEKLFF.

The chain recombines TRBV11-2 with TRBJ1-1; tentative D call: TRBD1 (5 bases). Trimming cost V 1 base and J 1 base, with 13 bases left between them. CDR1 and CDR2 (germline): SGHAT, FQNNGV. The CDR3 contains 16 residues. In DNA form, the CDR3 reads TGTGCCAGCAGCTTAGTATTAAGGGGCCAGAACACTGAAGCTTTCTTT. Protein: CASSLVLRGQNTEAFF. Looking up the rest from reference TRBV11-2 and TRBJ1-1 gives the full variable domain: EAGVAQSPRYKIIEKRQSVAFWCNPISGHATLYWYQQILGQGPKLLIQFQNNGVVDDSQLPKDRFSAERLKGVDSTLKIQPAKLEDSAVYLCASSLVLRGQNTEAFFGQGTRLTVV.